The present T cell receptor (beta chain) was sequenced within a study of blood T cell repertoires in COVID-19. Looking at the study overall: The United States, Italy and Spain supplied acute and convalescent COVID-19 samples.

Profiled with immunoSEQ multiplex PCR; TCRdb holds only in-frame clones, not every one. The sample has some 100,000 clones; 85% to 90% are singletons. Per the germline V gene, CDR1 is KGHSH and CDR2 is LQKENI. CDR3 length: 16 amino acids. Trimming cost V 3 bases and J 2 bases, with 16 bases left between them. This chain joins TRBV18 and TRBJ2-5, with D possibly being TRBD1 (6 bases). The TCR comes from a human donor with active COVID-19. The donor label of this sample is uncertain. Sequencing was done on a sample of peripheral blood. CDR3 bases: TGTGCCAGCTCACCGACCACTTCCCAGGGGCAAGAGACCCAGTACTTC. Amino acids: CASSPTTSQGQETQYF.